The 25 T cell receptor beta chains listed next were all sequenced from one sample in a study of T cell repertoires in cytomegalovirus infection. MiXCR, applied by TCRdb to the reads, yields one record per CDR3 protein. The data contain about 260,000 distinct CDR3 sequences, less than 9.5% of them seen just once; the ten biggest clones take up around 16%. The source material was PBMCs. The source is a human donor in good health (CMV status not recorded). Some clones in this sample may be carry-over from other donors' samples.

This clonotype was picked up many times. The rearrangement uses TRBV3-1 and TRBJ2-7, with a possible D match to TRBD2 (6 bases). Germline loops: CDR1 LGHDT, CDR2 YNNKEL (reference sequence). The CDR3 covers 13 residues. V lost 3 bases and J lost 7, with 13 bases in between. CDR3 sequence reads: CASSHTIGREQYF. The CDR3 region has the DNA TGTGCCAGCAGCCACACGATAGGGAGGGAGCAGTACTTC.

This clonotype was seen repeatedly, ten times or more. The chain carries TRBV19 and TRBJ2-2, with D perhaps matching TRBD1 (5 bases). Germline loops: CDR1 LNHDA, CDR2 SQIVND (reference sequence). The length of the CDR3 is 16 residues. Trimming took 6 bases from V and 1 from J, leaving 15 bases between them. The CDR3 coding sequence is TGTGCCAGTAGATCCCCAGGGTCCGGGAACACCGGGGAGCTGTTTTTT. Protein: CASRSPGSGNTGELFF.

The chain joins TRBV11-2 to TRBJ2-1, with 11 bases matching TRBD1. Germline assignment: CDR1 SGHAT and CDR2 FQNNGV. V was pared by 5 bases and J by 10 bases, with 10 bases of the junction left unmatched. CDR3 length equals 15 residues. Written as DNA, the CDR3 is TGTGCCAGCAGCCAAACCGGGACAGGGGGTGGGGAGCAGTTCTTC. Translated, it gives CASSQTGTGGGEQFF.

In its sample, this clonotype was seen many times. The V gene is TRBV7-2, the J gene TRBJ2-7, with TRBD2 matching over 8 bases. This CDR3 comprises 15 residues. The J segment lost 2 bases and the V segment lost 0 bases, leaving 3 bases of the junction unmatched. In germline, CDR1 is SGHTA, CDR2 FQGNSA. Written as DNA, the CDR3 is TGTGCCAGCAGCTTAGCACGGGAGGGGACCTACGAGCAGTACTTC. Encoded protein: CASSLAREGTYEQYF.

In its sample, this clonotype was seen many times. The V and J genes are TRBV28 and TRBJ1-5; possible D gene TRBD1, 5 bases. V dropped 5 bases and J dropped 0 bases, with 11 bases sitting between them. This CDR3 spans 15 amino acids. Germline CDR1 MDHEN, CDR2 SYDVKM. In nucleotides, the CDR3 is TGTGCCAGCAGTGCCCAGGGTTATAGCAATCAGCCCCAGCATTTT. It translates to CASSAQGYSNQPQHF.

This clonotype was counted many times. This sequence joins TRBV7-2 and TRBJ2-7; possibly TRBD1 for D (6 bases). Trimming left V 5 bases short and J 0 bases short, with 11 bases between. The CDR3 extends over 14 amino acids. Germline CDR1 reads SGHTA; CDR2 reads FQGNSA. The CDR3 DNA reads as TGTGCCAGCAGCAAGCAGGGACACTCCTACGAGCAGTACTTC. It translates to CASSKQGHSYEQYF.

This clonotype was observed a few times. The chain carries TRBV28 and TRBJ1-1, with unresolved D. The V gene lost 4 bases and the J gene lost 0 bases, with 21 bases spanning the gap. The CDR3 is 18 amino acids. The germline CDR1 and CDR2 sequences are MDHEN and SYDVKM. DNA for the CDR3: TGTGCCAGCAGTTCCCCCTCCGGACTTGGTGAAATGAACACTGAAGCTTTCTTT. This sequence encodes CASSSPSGLGEMNTEAFF. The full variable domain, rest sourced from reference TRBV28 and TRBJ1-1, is DVKVTQSSRYLVKRTGEKVFLECVQDMDHENMFWYRQDPGLGLRLIYFSYDVKMKEKGDIPEGYSVSREKKERFSLILESASTNQTSMYLCASSSPSGLGEMNTEAFFGQGTRLTVV.

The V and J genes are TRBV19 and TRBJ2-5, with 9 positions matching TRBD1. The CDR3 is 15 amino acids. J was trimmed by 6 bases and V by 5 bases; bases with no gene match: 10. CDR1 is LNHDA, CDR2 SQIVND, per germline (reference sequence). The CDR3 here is CASSAGTGIVKTQYF. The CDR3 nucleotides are TGTGCCAGTAGTGCCGGGACAGGGATAGTAAAGACCCAGTACTTC.

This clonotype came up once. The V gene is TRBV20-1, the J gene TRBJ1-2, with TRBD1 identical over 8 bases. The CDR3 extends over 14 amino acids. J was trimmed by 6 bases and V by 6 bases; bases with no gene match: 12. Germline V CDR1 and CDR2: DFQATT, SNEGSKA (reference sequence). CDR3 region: CSAKPYRGVDGYTF. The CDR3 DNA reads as TGCAGTGCCAAGCCTTACAGGGGGGTGGATGGCTACACCTTC.

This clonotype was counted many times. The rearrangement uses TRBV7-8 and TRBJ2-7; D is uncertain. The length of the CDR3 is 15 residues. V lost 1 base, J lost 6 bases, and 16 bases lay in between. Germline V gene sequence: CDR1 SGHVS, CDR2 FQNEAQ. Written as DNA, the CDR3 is TGTGCCAGCAGCTTAGGCCTGGCTAGTCCCCTCGAGCAGTACTTC. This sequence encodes CASSLGLASPLEQYF. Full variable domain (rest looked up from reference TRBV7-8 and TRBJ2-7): GAGVSQSPRYKVAKRGQDVALRCDPISGHVSLFWYQQALGQGPEFLTYFQNEAQLDKSGLPSDRFFAERPEGSVSTLKIQRTQQEDSAVYLCASSLGLASPLEQYFGPGTRLTVT.

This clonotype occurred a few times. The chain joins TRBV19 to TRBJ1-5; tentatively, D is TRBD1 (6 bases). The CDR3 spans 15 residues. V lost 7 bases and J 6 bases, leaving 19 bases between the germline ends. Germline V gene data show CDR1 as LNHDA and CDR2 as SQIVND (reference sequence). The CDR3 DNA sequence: TGTGCCAGTACTCCCGGCAGGGGAGGTAGTCAGCCCCAGCATTTT. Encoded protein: CASTPGRGGSQPQHF.

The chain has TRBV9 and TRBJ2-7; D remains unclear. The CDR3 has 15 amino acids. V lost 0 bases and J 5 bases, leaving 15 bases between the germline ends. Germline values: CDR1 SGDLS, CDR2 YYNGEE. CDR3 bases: TGTGCCAGCAGCGTAGGGGCCCAAGGTGTTCACGAGCAGTACTTC. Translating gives CASSVGAQGVHEQYF. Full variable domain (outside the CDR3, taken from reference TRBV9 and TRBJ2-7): DSGVTQTPKHLITATGQRVTLRCSPRSGDLSVYWYQQSLDQGLQFLIQYYNGEERAKGNILERFSAQQFPDLHSELNLSSLELGDSALYFCASSVGAQGVHEQYFGPGTRLTVT.

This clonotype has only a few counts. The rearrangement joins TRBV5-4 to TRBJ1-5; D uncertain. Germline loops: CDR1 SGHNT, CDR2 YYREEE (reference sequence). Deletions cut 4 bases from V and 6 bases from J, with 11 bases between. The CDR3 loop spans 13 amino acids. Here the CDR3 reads CASSGEPSQPQHF. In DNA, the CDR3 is TGTGCCAGCAGCGGGGAGCCCAGTCAGCCCCAGCATTTT.

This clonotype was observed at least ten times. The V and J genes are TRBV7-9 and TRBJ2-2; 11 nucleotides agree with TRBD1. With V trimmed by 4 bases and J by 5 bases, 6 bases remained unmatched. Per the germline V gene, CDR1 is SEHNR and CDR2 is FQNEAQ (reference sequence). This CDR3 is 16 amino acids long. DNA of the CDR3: TGTGCCAGCAGCTCAAGGACAGGGGGCCGGACCGGGGAGCTGTTTTTT. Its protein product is CASSSRTGGRTGELFF.

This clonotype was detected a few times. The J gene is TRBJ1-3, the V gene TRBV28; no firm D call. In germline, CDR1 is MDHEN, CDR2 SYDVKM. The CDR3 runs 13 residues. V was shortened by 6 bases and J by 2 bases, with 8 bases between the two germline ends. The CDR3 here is CASSTNPGNTIYF. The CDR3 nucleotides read TGTGCCAGCAGCACCAACCCTGGAAACACCATATATTTT.

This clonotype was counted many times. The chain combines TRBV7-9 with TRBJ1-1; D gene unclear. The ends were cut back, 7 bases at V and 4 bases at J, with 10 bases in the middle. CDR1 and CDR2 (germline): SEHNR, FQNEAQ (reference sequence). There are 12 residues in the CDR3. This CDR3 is CASTRIGTEAFF. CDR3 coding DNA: TGTGCCAGCACCAGGATCGGCACTGAAGCTTTCTTT.

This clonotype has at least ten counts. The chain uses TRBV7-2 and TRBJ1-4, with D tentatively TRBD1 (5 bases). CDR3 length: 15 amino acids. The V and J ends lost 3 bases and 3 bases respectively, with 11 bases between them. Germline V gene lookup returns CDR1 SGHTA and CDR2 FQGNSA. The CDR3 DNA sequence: TGTGCCAGCAGCTTGAGGGGAATCTCTAATGAAAAACTGTTTTTT. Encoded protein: CASSLRGISNEKLFF.

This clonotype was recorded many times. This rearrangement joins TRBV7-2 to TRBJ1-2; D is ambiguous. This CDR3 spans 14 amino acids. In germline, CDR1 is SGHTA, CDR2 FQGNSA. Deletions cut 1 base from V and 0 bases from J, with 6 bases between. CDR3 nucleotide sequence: TGTGCCAGCAGCTTAGGGGCTTCTAACTATGGCTACACCTTC. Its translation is CASSLGASNYGYTF.

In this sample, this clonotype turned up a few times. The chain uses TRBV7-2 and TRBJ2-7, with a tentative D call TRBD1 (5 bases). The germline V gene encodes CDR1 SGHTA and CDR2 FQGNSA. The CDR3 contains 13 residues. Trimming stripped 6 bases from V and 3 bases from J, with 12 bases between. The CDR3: CASSRQPNYEQYF. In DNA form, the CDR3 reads TGTGCCAGCAGTAGACAGCCGAACTACGAGCAGTACTTC. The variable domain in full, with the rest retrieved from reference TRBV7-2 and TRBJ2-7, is GAGVSQSPSNKVTEKGKDVELRCDPISGHTALYWYRQSLGQGLEFLIYFQGNSAPDKSGLPSDRFSAERTGGSVSTLTIQRTQQEDSAVYLCASSRQPNYEQYFGPGTRLTVT.

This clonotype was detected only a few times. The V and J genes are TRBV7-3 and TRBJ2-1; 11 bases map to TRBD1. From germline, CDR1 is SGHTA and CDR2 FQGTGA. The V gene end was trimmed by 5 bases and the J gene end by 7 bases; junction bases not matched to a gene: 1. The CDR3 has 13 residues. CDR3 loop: CASSGTGGNEQFF. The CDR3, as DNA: TGTGCCAGCAGCGGGACAGGGGGGAATGAGCAGTTCTTC.

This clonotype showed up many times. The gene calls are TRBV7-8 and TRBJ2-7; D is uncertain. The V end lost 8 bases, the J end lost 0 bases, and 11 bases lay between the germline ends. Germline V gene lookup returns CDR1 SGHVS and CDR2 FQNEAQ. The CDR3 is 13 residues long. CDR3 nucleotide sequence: TGTGCCAGCCGACCCAGGACCTCCTACGAGCAGTACTTC. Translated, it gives CASRPRTSYEQYF. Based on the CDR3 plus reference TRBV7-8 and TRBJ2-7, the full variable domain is GAGVSQSPRYKVAKRGQDVALRCDPISGHVSLFWYQQALGQGPEFLTYFQNEAQLDKSGLPSDRFFAERPEGSVSTLKIQRTQQEDSAVYLCASRPRTSYEQYFGPGTRLTVT.

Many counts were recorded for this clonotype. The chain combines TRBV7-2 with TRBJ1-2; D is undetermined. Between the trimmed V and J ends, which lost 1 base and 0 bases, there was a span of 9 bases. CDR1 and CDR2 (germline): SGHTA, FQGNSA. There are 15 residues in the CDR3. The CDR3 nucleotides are TGTGCCAGCAGCTTAGATCGGGTTTCTAACTATGGCTACACCTTC. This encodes CASSLDRVSNYGYTF.

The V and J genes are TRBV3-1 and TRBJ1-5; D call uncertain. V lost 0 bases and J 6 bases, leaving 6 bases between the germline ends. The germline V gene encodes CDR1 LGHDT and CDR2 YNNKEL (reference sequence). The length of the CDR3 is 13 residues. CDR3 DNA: TGTGCCAGCAGCCAAGATCTAGTTCAGCCCCAGCATTTT. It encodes CASSQDLVQPQHF.

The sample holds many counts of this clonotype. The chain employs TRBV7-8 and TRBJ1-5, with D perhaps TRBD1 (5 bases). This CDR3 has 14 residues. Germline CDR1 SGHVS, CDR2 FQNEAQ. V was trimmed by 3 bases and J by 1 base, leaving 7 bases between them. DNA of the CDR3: TGTGCCAGCAGCTTTTGGGACAGCAATCAGCCCCAGCATTTT. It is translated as CASSFWDSNQPQHF.

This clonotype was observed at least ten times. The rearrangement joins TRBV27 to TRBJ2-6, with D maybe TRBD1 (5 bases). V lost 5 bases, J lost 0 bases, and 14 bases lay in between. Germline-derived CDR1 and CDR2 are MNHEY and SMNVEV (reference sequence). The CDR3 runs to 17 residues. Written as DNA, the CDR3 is TGTGCCAGCAGTCTACAGGTTCCCCTCTCTGGGGCCAACGTCCTGACTTTC. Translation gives CASSLQVPLSGANVLTF.